This T cell receptor (beta chain) was profiled in a study of T cell responses to AZD1222 COVID-19 vaccine. The table came from immunoSEQ multiplex PCR; TCRdb's copy has only in-frame clones and leaves some out. The sample consists of about 72,000 clones, about nine tenths of them appearing once. Trimming removed 10 bases at V and 2 bases at J, with 11 bases between. From germline, CDR1 is MDHEN and CDR2 SYDVKM. There are 12 residues in the CDR3. This specimen consisted of peripheral blood, obtained on day 0 of AZD1222 vaccination. The sequence came from an adult in good health. This chain connects TRBV28 to TRBJ1-2; a possible D gene is TRBD1 (5 bases). CDR3 sequence: CAMRGRNYGYTF. CDR3 DNA: TGTGCCATGAGGGGACGAAACTATGGCTACACCTTC.